The 11 T cell receptor beta chains below were found in one sample sequenced in a study of CD8 T cells in Susac syndrome. Random hexamers served to reverse transcribe roughly 0.5 to 1 ug RNA. TCRdb reprocessed the immunoSEQ multiplex PCR reads with MiXCR, giving one entry per CDR3 protein. Seen here are approximately 140,000 distinct CDR3 sequences, roughly 76% observed once, and the top ten hold roughly 0.48%. Sequences were obtained from CD8+ T cells from PBMCs. These receptors all come from a human donor with multiple sclerosis.

The rearrangement joins TRBV15 to TRBJ2-1, with a possible D match to TRBD2 (6 bases). Per the germline V gene, CDR1 is LNHNV and CDR2 is YYDKDF (reference sequence). Trimming removed 5 bases from V and 7 bases from J, with 18 bases in between. The CDR3 has 15 amino acids. This CDR3 is CATSPPSVLRNEQFF. The DNA of the CDR3 is TGTGCCACCAGCCCACCTAGCGTTCTCAGGAATGAGCAGTTCTTC.

This clonotype appeared a single time. V usage is TRBV28 and J usage is TRBJ2-7; 10 nucleotides agree with TRBD2. V was clipped by 5 bases and J by 0 bases; unmatched bases: 13. This CDR3 contains 18 residues. Germline V gene data show CDR1 as MDHEN and CDR2 as SYDVKM. In nucleotides, the CDR3 is TGTGCCAGCAGTCTTATAGCGGGGGGACACCCAAGCTCCTACGAGCAGTACTTC. Its translation: CASSLIAGGHPSSYEQYF. Together with reference TRBV28 and TRBJ2-7, the CDR3 gives the full variable domain: DVKVTQSSRYLVKRTGEKVFLECVQDMDHENMFWYRQDPGLGLRLIYFSYDVKMKEKGDIPEGYSVSREKKERFSLILESASTNQTSMYLCASSLIAGGHPSSYEQYFGPGTRLTVT.

The V gene is TRBV12-3 or TRBV12-4, the J gene TRBJ2-1, with D unresolved. The CDR3 runs 15 residues. V lost 3 bases to trimming and J lost 8 bases, with 17 bases between them. The CDR3 loop reads CASSFALPPIHEQFF. Written as DNA, the CDR3 is TGTGCCAGCAGTTTCGCGCTTCCTCCCATTCATGAGCAGTTCTTC.

V and J are TRBV4-1 and TRBJ2-7, with D possibly being TRBD1 (5 bases). Between the trimmed V and J ends, which lost 0 bases and 7 bases, there was a span of 22 bases. CDR3 length: 17 amino acids. Germline V lookup: CDR1 MGHRA, CDR2 YSYEKL. CDR3 sequence reads: CASSQEFQGRGSREQYF. The CDR3 region has the DNA TGCGCCAGCAGCCAAGAGTTTCAGGGAAGAGGCTCGAGGGAGCAGTACTTC.

This chain links TRBV27 with TRBJ2-2; no definite D call. The V gene lost 5 bases and the J gene lost 0 bases, with 7 bases spanning the gap. CDR3 size: 14 residues. Germline V gene data show CDR1 as MNHEY and CDR2 as SMNVEV (reference sequence). The chain's CDR3 is CASSVLANTGELFF. CDR3 coding DNA: TGTGCCAGCAGTGTTCTAGCGAACACCGGGGAGCTGTTTTTT.

The chain employs TRBV20-1 and TRBJ2-7, with TRBD1 matching 10 bases. V shed 0 bases, J shed 4 bases, and the junction held 6 bases outside the gene matches. The germline gives CDR1 DFQATT, CDR2 SNEGSKA (reference sequence). The CDR3 has 15 residues. CDR3 in amino acids: CSARDTGTGVYEQYF. CDR3 sequence (DNA): TGCAGTGCTAGAGATACCGGGACAGGGGTTTACGAGCAGTACTTC.

This rearrangement joins TRBV12-3 or TRBV12-4 to TRBJ2-1; 11 bases line up with TRBD2. The CDR3 is 15 amino acids. With V trimmed by 10 bases and J by 3 bases, 8 bases remained unmatched. CDR3 bases: TGTGCCACCGCTAGCGGGAGGACTCTCTACAATGAGCAGTTCTTC. Translation: CATASGRTLYNEQFF.

CDR3 sequence: CSVASGPYEQYF. CDR3 DNA sequence: TGCAGTGTAGCTAGCGGTCCCTACGAGCAGTACTTC. This chain joins TRBV29-1 and TRBJ2-7; 7 bases match TRBD2. Germline V CDR1 and CDR2: SQVTM, ANQGSEA. The CDR3 length is 12 residues.

The rearrangement links TRBV27 to TRBJ2-1; the D gene is possibly TRBD2 (6 bases). CDR3 length: 17 amino acids. Germline CDR1 and CDR2: MNHEY and SMNVEV (reference sequence). Trimming stripped 3 bases from V and 4 bases from J, with 19 bases between. The CDR3: CASSFSPFAGPYNEQFF. For the CDR3, the DNA is TGTGCCAGCAGTTTTTCCCCTTTTGCGGGACCTTACAATGAGCAGTTCTTC.

The V and J genes are TRBV11-2 and TRBJ2-7; D may correspond to TRBD1 or TRBD2 (6 bases each). This CDR3 has 15 amino acids. The ends were cut back, 3 bases at V and 5 bases at J, with 17 bases in the middle. Germline assignment: CDR1 SGHAT and CDR2 FQNNGV. CDR3 residues: CASSFSAGGMNEQYF. The CDR3 DNA sequence: TGTGCCAGCAGCTTTTCAGCCGGGGGCATGAACGAGCAGTACTTC.

This clonotype was picked up one time. The chain has TRBV4-3 and TRBJ2-1, with 11 bases that match TRBD2. This CDR3 comprises 15 residues. Germline lookup yields CDR1 LGHNA and CDR2 YSLEER. V shed 1 base and J 9 bases; nucleotides not matched to a gene: 5. This chain's CDR3 is CASSQGIAGGIEQFF. In nucleotides, the CDR3 is TGCGCCAGCAGCCAAGGAATAGCGGGAGGGATTGAGCAGTTCTTC.